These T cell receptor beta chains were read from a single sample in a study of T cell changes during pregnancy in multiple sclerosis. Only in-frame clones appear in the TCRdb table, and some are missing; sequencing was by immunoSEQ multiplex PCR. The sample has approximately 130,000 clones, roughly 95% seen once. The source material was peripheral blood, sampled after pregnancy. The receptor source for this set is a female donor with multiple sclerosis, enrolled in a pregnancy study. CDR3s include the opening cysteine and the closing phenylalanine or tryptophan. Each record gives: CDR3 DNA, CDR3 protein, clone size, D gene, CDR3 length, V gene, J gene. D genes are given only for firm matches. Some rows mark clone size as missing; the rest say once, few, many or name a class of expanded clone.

CDR3 DNA: TGTGCCAGCTCACCAGCAGGTACCTACGAGCAGTACTTC
CDR3 protein: CASSPAGTYEQYF
clone size: .
D gene: .
CDR3 length: 13
V gene: TRBV18
J gene: TRBJ2-7

CDR3 DNA: TGTGCCAGCAGTTACGGAGGCACGGCAAACTATGGCTACACCTTC
CDR3 protein: CASSYGGTANYGYTF
clone size: .
D gene: .
CDR3 length: 15
V gene: TRBV6-6
J gene: TRBJ1-2

CDR3 DNA: TGTGCCAGCAGTGAGCGACAAACAGGGCTTCATGAAGCTTTCTTT
CDR3 protein: CASSERQTGLHEAFF
clone size: .
D gene: .
CDR3 length: 15
V gene: TRBV2
J gene: TRBJ1-1

CDR3 DNA: TGCGCCAGCAGCTTGGCCATTACTGACGAGCAGTACTTC
CDR3 protein: CASSLAITDEQYF
clone size: .
D gene: .
CDR3 length: 13
V gene: TRBV5-1
J gene: TRBJ2-7

CDR3 DNA: TGTGCCAGCAGCCTAAGGACTAGCGGAGTGCCCTACAATGAGCAGTTCTTC
CDR3 protein: CASSLRTSGVPYNEQFF
clone size: .
D gene: TRBD2
CDR3 length: 17
V gene: TRBV14
J gene: TRBJ2-1

CDR3 DNA: TGCGCCAGCAGCTTGGGTGGACAGGAATCTAGTCGGTCTGGAAACACCATATATTTT
CDR3 protein: CASSLGGQESSRSGNTIYF
clone size: .
D gene: TRBD1
CDR3 length: 19
V gene: TRBV5-1
J gene: TRBJ1-3

CDR3 DNA: TGTGCCAGCAGTTTAACAGGTGTCTCTGGAAACACCATATATTTT
CDR3 protein: CASSLTGVSGNTIYF
clone size: .
D gene: .
CDR3 length: 15
V gene: TRBV6-5
J gene: TRBJ1-3

CDR3 DNA: TGTGCCAGCAGTCCGACTCGCCAAGAGACCCAGTACTTC
CDR3 protein: CASSPTRQETQYF
clone size: .
D gene: .
CDR3 length: 13
V gene: TRBV2
J gene: TRBJ2-5

CDR3 DNA: TGTGCCAGCAGTGAAGCGACAGCAAATCAGCCCCAGCATTTT
CDR3 protein: CASSEATANQPQHF
clone size: .
D gene: .
CDR3 length: 14
V gene: TRBV6-1
J gene: TRBJ1-5

CDR3 DNA: TGTGCCAGCAGCGTAAGCCAGGGAGGTGGAAACACCATATATTTT
CDR3 protein: CASSVSQGGGNTIYF
clone size: .
D gene: .
CDR3 length: 15
V gene: TRBV9
J gene: TRBJ1-3

CDR3 DNA: TGTGCCAGCAGTGCCCAGCGGGATGCCTCCTACAATGAGCAGTTCTTC
CDR3 protein: CASSAQRDASYNEQFF
clone size: once
D gene: TRBD2
CDR3 length: 16
V gene: TRBV6-1
J gene: TRBJ2-1

CDR3 DNA: TGTGCCAGCAGTTACCTTGGACAGTATGAGGATACGCAGTATTTT
CDR3 protein: CASSYLGQYEDTQYF
clone size: .
D gene: .
CDR3 length: 15
V gene: TRBV6-6
J gene: TRBJ2-3

CDR3 DNA: TGTGCCAGCAGCTCGCCAGTGACTAGCGGGGTCGCGAACACCGGGGAGCTGTTTTTT
CDR3 protein: CASSSPVTSGVANTGELFF
clone size: .
D gene: TRBD2
CDR3 length: 19
V gene: TRBV7-2
J gene: TRBJ2-2

CDR3 DNA: TGTGCCAGCAGCCGCGGCACAGGCAGTGGCTACACCTTC
CDR3 protein: CASSRGTGSGYTF
clone size: .
D gene: .
CDR3 length: 13
V gene: TRBV27
J gene: TRBJ1-2

CDR3 DNA: TGTGCCAGCGGGGCATTGTGGGTGTGCACAGATACGCAGTATTTT
CDR3 protein: CASGALWVCTDTQYF
clone size: .
D gene: .
CDR3 length: 15
V gene: TRBV7-6
J gene: TRBJ2-3

CDR3 DNA: TGTGCCACCAGCAGAGCCGGGCAGGGAACCACTGAAGCTTTCTTT
CDR3 protein: CATSRAGQGTTEAFF
clone size: .
D gene: .
CDR3 length: 15
V gene: TRBV15
J gene: TRBJ1-1

CDR3 DNA: TGTGCCAGCAGTTCCCCCATTGGATCCTCATTAGCTGCAACTAATGAAAAACTGTTTTTT
CDR3 protein: CASSSPIGSSLAATNEKLFF
clone size: .
D gene: .
CDR3 length: 20
V gene: TRBV28
J gene: TRBJ1-4

CDR3 DNA: TGTGCCAGCCTAGCGGGAGGCGCCTACAATGAGCAGTTCTTC
CDR3 protein: CASLAGGAYNEQFF
clone size: .
D gene: TRBD2
CDR3 length: 14
V gene: TRBV28
J gene: TRBJ2-1

CDR3 DNA: TGTGCCAGCAGCGTAAGTGGGGGGGTCCCCACCCACGAGCAGTACTTC
CDR3 protein: CASSVSGGVPTHEQYF
clone size: .
D gene: TRBD2
CDR3 length: 16
V gene: TRBV9
J gene: TRBJ2-7

CDR3 DNA: TGTGCCAGCAGTCCCCCCGGACACCTAGGGGACTATGGCTACACCTTC
CDR3 protein: CASSPPGHLGDYGYTF
clone size: few
D gene: .
CDR3 length: 16
V gene: TRBV28
J gene: TRBJ1-2

CDR3 DNA: TGCAGCGCCCAAAACGGGACAGGGGTTTCTTTAACCTACGAGCAGTACTTC
CDR3 protein: CSAQNGTGVSLTYEQYF
clone size: .
D gene: TRBD1
CDR3 length: 17
V gene: TRBV29-1
J gene: TRBJ2-7

CDR3 DNA: TGTGCCAGCAGTCACAGGGATGCGGATCAGCCCCAGCATTTT
CDR3 protein: CASSHRDADQPQHF
clone size: once
D gene: .
CDR3 length: 14
V gene: TRBV27
J gene: TRBJ1-5

CDR3 DNA: TGTGCCAGCAGTGTGGGCGGGATGGGAGGCTGGGAGACCCAGTACTTC
CDR3 protein: CASSVGGMGGWETQYF
clone size: .
D gene: .
CDR3 length: 16
V gene: TRBV27
J gene: TRBJ2-5

CDR3 DNA: TGTGCCAGCAGTTCACTAGGGGGAGACGGCTACGAGCAGTACTTC
CDR3 protein: CASSSLGGDGYEQYF
clone size: .
D gene: .
CDR3 length: 15
V gene: TRBV28
J gene: TRBJ2-7

CDR3 DNA: TGTGCCAGCAGTTTACCGAGAGGGGGAGCCGGAGATACGCAGTATTTT
CDR3 protein: CASSLPRGGAGDTQYF
clone size: .
D gene: .
CDR3 length: 16
V gene: TRBV27
J gene: TRBJ2-3

CDR3 DNA: TGTGCCAGCAGTTTGTGGAGACGACCTAACATGAACACTGAAGCTTTCTTT
CDR3 protein: CASSLWRRPNMNTEAFF
clone size: .
D gene: .
CDR3 length: 17
V gene: TRBV27
J gene: TRBJ1-1

CDR3 DNA: TGTGCCAGCAGCTTTCTAGCGGGAGGTAGCACAGATACGCAGTATTTT
CDR3 protein: CASSFLAGGSTDTQYF
clone size: .
D gene: TRBD2
CDR3 length: 16
V gene: TRBV7-2
J gene: TRBJ2-3

CDR3 DNA: TGTGCCAGCAGCCAATTTACCGGGACTAGCGGGTACACCGGGGAGCTGTTTTTT
CDR3 protein: CASSQFTGTSGYTGELFF
clone size: .
D gene: TRBD2
CDR3 length: 18
V gene: TRBV4-2
J gene: TRBJ2-2

CDR3 DNA: TGTGCCAGCAGTGAGGGGGGACTAGCGGGGCTCGAGCAGTTCTTC
CDR3 protein: CASSEGGLAGLEQFF
clone size: .
D gene: TRBD2
CDR3 length: 15
V gene: TRBV25-1
J gene: TRBJ2-1

CDR3 DNA: TGTGCCAGCAGCTCCGGGACAGGGGGTACTGGGGCCAACGTCCTGACTTTC
CDR3 protein: CASSSGTGGTGANVLTF
clone size: .
D gene: TRBD1
CDR3 length: 17
V gene: TRBV7-2
J gene: TRBJ2-6

CDR3 DNA: TGCGCCAGCAGCCAAGATCCGGGGAAGGGCTCCTACGAGCAGTACTTC
CDR3 protein: CASSQDPGKGSYEQYF
clone size: .
D gene: .
CDR3 length: 16
V gene: TRBV4-1
J gene: TRBJ2-7

CDR3 DNA: TGTGCCAGCAGTGAAAGGAGATCGACCTCATACGAGCAGTACTTC
CDR3 protein: CASSERRSTSYEQYF
clone size: .
D gene: .
CDR3 length: 15
V gene: TRBV6-1
J gene: TRBJ2-7

CDR3 DNA: TGTGCCAGCAGCTTCGGACTAGCGGGAGCCCCGGGCGGGGAGCTGTTTTTT
CDR3 protein: CASSFGLAGAPGGELFF
clone size: .
D gene: TRBD2
CDR3 length: 17
V gene: TRBV13
J gene: TRBJ2-2

CDR3 DNA: TGTGCCAGCAGTTGGACAAATCGCAATCAGCCCCAGCATTTT
CDR3 protein: CASSWTNRNQPQHF
clone size: .
D gene: .
CDR3 length: 14
V gene: TRBV2
J gene: TRBJ1-5

CDR3 DNA: TGTGCCAGCAGTGGAGGCTTCACAGATACGCAGTATTTT
CDR3 protein: CASSGGFTDTQYF
clone size: .
D gene: .
CDR3 length: 13
V gene: TRBV2
J gene: TRBJ2-3

CDR3 DNA: TGTGCCATCAGTGAGGGGGCAGTCACCCAAGAGACCCAGTACTTC
CDR3 protein: CAISEGAVTQETQYF
clone size: .
D gene: .
CDR3 length: 15
V gene: TRBV10-3
J gene: TRBJ2-5

CDR3 DNA: TGTGCCAGCAGCTTGAACAGACAACCAACCGGGGAGCTGTTTTTT
CDR3 protein: CASSLNRQPTGELFF
clone size: .
D gene: .
CDR3 length: 15
V gene: TRBV7-2
J gene: TRBJ2-2

CDR3 DNA: TGTGCCAGCAGTTTCGCGAACACCGGGGAGCTGTTTTTT
CDR3 protein: CASSFANTGELFF
clone size: .
D gene: .
CDR3 length: 13
V gene: TRBV27
J gene: TRBJ2-2

CDR3 DNA: TGTGCCACCAGCAGAGATATTGGCCCTCAAGAGACCCAGTACTTC
CDR3 protein: CATSRDIGPQETQYF
clone size: .
D gene: .
CDR3 length: 15
V gene: TRBV15
J gene: TRBJ2-5

CDR3 DNA: TGTGCCAGCAGTTTATCAGGCCATACCGGGGAGCTGTTTTTT
CDR3 protein: CASSLSGHTGELFF
clone size: .
D gene: .
CDR3 length: 14
V gene: TRBV28
J gene: TRBJ2-2

CDR3 DNA: TGTGCCAGCAGTTTATCGGGGCAGGGAGGAGGAGGCTACACCTTC
CDR3 protein: CASSLSGQGGGGYTF
clone size: .
D gene: .
CDR3 length: 15
V gene: TRBV27
J gene: TRBJ1-2

CDR3 DNA: TGTGCCAGTAATGATGGCGGGGGCTCCTACAATGAGCAGTTCTTC
CDR3 protein: CASNDGGGSYNEQFF
clone size: .
D gene: TRBD2
CDR3 length: 15
V gene: TRBV19
J gene: TRBJ2-1

CDR3 DNA: TGTGCCAGCAGTGCCGACAGTAGCGAGCAGTACTTC
CDR3 protein: CASSADSSEQYF
clone size: .
D gene: .
CDR3 length: 12
V gene: TRBV25-1
J gene: TRBJ2-7

CDR3 DNA: TGTGCCAGTAGTACTTACAGCTCTGGGGCCAACGTCCTGACTTTC
CDR3 protein: CASSTYSSGANVLTF
clone size: .
D gene: .
CDR3 length: 15
V gene: TRBV19
J gene: TRBJ2-6

CDR3 DNA: TGTGCCAGCAGCCTAAGACAGGGCTCTCTCGGTGGCTACACCTTC
CDR3 protein: CASSLRQGSLGGYTF
clone size: .
D gene: TRBD1
CDR3 length: 15
V gene: TRBV14
J gene: TRBJ1-2

CDR3 DNA: TGTGCCAGCTCACCTACCGCGGGGGACACTGAAGCTTTCTTT
CDR3 protein: CASSPTAGDTEAFF
clone size: .
D gene: .
CDR3 length: 14
V gene: TRBV18
J gene: TRBJ1-1

CDR3 DNA: TGTGCCAGCAGCGTAAAAGGGACTAGCGGGAGCAGAGATATGATGACCCAGTACTTC
CDR3 protein: CASSVKGTSGSRDMMTQYF
clone size: .
D gene: TRBD2
CDR3 length: 19
V gene: TRBV7-9
J gene: TRBJ2-5

CDR3 DNA: TGCAGCGTTTTCCGGTTTAACTATGGCTACACCTTC
CDR3 protein: CSVFRFNYGYTF
clone size: .
D gene: .
CDR3 length: 12
V gene: TRBV29-1
J gene: TRBJ1-2

CDR3 DNA: TGTGCCACCAGCAGGGGGGGACAGGGGAAAGAGGCCCAGTACTTC
CDR3 protein: CATSRGGQGKEAQYF
clone size: .
D gene: TRBD1
CDR3 length: 15
V gene: TRBV15
J gene: TRBJ2-5

CDR3 DNA: TGCAGTGCTAGTGCAGGGCTCGAAGCTTTCTTT
CDR3 protein: CSASAGLEAFF
clone size: .
D gene: .
CDR3 length: 11
V gene: TRBV20-1
J gene: TRBJ1-1

CDR3 DNA: TGTGCCAGCAGTTACTCGAGGCAGGGAGGGACAGATACGCAGTATTTT
CDR3 protein: CASSYSRQGGTDTQYF
clone size: .
D gene: TRBD2
CDR3 length: 16
V gene: TRBV6-6
J gene: TRBJ2-3

CDR3 DNA: TGTGCCAGCAGCTTAGCCTTAGCGGGAGGAGAGACCCAGTACTTC
CDR3 protein: CASSLALAGGETQYF
clone size: .
D gene: TRBD2
CDR3 length: 15
V gene: TRBV13
J gene: TRBJ2-5

CDR3 DNA: TGTGCCAGCAGGAGGACAGTAGGGACTGAAGCTTTCTTT
CDR3 protein: CASRRTVGTEAFF
clone size: once
D gene: .
CDR3 length: 13
V gene: TRBV25-1
J gene: TRBJ1-1

CDR3 DNA: TGTGCCAGCAGCTCGGGACTGTTTAATGAAAAACTGTTTTTT
CDR3 protein: CASSSGLFNEKLFF
clone size: .
D gene: .
CDR3 length: 14
V gene: TRBV28
J gene: TRBJ1-4

CDR3 DNA: TGTGCCAGCAGCTCGGGGACTAGCGGGAGGGCCGGGGGTGAGACCCAGTACTTC
CDR3 protein: CASSSGTSGRAGGETQYF
clone size: .
D gene: TRBD2
CDR3 length: 18
V gene: TRBV7-9
J gene: TRBJ2-5

CDR3 DNA: TGTGCCAGCAGCTTTGACAGGGGGCCCGGGGAGCTGTTTTTT
CDR3 protein: CASSFDRGPGELFF
clone size: .
D gene: TRBD1
CDR3 length: 14
V gene: TRBV11-2
J gene: TRBJ2-2

CDR3 DNA: TGTGCCAGCAGCTTCCAGGGTACATATGGCTACACCTTC
CDR3 protein: CASSFQGTYGYTF
clone size: .
D gene: .
CDR3 length: 13
V gene: TRBV5-4
J gene: TRBJ1-2